The clone carrying this TCR beta chain was found many times. This specimen belongs to a study of regulatory T cells in long-lasting Graves disease. CDR3-region Arm-PCR and iRepertoire HTBI primers produced the TCR beta libraries. TCRdb fed the multiplex PCR reads into MiXCR, producing one record per CDR3 protein. The data contain 360,000 or so distinct CDR3 sequences, 10% to 15% of them seen just once; the ten biggest clones take up approximately 17%. The V gene lost 3 bases and the J gene lost 9 bases, with 12 bases spanning the gap. The CDR3 length is 13 residues. Looked up from germline, CDR1 is SGHAT and CDR2 is FQNNGV. Time point described: newly diagnosed GD, antithyroid drugs for less than 3 months. Scientists built the TCR library using RNA that was extracted from PBMCs. This same sample was also part of a study on T cells in Graves' hyperthyroidism and ophthalmopathy. That source notes: Most expanded thyroid clonotypes above 0.001 recurred in blood. In the analysis, a 13 V-J model separated ophthalmopathy from stable hyperthyroidism.

The specimen was peripheral blood mononuclear cells (PBMCs), collected at new diagnosis, from a patient treated with antithyroid drugs. The gene calls are TRBV11-2 and TRBJ2-1; tentatively, D is TRBD1 or TRBD2 (6 bases each). The TCR was taken from a woman aged 18-35 years with Graves disease. CDR3 protein: CASSFDEGGEQFF. Written as DNA, the CDR3 is TGTGCCAGCAGCTTCGACGAGGGGGGTGAGCAGTTCTTC.